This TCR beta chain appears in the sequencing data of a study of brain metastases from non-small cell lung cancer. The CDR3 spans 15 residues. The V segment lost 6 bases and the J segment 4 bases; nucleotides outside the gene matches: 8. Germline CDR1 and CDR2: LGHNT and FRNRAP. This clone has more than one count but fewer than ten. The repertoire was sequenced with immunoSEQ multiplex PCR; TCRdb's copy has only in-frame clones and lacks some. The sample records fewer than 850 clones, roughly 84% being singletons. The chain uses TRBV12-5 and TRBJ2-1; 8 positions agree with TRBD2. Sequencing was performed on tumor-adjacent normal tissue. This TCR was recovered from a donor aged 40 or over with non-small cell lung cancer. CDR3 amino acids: CASGPKAGAYNEQFF. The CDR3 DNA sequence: TGTGCTAGTGGCCCTAAAGCGGGGGCTTACAATGAGCAGTTCTTC.